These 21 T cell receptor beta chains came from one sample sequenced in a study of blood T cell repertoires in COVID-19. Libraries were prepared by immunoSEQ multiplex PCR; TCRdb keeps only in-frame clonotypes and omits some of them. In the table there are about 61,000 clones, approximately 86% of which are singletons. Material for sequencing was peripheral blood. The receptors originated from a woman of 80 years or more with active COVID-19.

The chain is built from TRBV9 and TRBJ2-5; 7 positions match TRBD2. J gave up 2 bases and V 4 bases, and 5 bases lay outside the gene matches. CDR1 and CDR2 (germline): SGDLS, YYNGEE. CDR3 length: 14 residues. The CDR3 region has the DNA TGTGCCAGCAGCCCGTTGGGACTACAAGAGACCCAGTACTTC. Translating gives CASSPLGLQETQYF.

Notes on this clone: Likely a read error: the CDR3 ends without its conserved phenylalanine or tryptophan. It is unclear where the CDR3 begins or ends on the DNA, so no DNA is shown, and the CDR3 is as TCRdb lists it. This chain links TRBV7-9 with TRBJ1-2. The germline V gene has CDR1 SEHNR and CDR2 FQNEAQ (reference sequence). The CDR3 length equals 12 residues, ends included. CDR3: CASSPLTGETLV.

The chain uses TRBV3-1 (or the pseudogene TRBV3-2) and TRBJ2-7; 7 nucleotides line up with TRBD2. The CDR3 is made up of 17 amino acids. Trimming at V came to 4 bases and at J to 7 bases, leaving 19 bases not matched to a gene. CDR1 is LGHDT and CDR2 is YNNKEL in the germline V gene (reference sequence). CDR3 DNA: TGTGCCAGCAGCCTCTCCATTGGGCGGGGAGGGGCTATTGAGCAGTACTTC. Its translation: CASSLSIGRGGAIEQYF.

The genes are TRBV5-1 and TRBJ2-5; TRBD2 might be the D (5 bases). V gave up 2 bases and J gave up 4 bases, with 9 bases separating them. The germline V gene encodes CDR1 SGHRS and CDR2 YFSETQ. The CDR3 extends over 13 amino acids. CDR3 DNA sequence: TGCGCCAGCAGCTTTGAGACTACAGAGACCCAGTACTTC. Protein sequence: CASSFETTETQYF. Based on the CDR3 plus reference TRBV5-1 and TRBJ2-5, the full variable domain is KAGVTQTPRYLIKTRGQQVTLSCSPISGHRSVSWYQQTPGQGLQFLFEYFSETQRNKGNFPGRFSGRQFSNSRSEMNVSTLELGDSALYLCASSFETTETQYFGPGTRLLVL.

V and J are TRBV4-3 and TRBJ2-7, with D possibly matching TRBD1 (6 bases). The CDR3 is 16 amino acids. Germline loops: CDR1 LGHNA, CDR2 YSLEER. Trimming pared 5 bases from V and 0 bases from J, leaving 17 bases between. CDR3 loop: CASSLWQDSSSYEQYF. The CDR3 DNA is TGCGCCAGCAGCTTATGGCAGGACAGTAGCTCCTACGAGCAGTACTTC.

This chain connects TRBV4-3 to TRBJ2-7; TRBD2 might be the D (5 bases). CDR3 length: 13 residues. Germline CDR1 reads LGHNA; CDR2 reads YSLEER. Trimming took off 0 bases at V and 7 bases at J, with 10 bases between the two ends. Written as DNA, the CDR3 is TGCGCCAGCAGCCAAGATCGGACTTTTGAGCAGTACTTC. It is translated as CASSQDRTFEQYF.

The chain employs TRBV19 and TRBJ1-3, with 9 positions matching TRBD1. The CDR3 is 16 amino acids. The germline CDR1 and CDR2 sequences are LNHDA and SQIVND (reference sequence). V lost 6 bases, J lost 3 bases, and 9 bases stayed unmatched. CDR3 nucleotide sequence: TGTGCCAGTAGGAAGACCCAGGGACAGGGTGGAAACACCATATATTTT. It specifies CASRKTQGQGGNTIYF.

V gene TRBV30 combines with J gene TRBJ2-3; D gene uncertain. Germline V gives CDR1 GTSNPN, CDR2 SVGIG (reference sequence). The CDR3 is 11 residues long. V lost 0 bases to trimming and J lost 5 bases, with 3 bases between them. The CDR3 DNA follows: TGTGCCTGGAGTGTACAAGATACGCAGTATTTT. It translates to CAWSVQDTQYF.

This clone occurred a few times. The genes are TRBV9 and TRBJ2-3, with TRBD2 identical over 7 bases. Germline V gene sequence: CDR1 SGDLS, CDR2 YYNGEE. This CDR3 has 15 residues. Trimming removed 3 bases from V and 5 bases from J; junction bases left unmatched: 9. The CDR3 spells CASSGQAGPQDTQYF. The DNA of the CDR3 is TGTGCCAGCAGCGGGCAAGCGGGGCCCCAAGATACGCAGTATTTT.

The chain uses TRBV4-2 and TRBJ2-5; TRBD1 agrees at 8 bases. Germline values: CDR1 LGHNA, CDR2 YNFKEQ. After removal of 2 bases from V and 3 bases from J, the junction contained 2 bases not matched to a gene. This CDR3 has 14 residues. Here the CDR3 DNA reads TGTGCCAGCAGCCAAACAGGGGGAAAAGAGACCCAGTACTTC. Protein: CASSQTGGKETQYF.

DNA for the CDR3: TGTGCCAGCAGCGACCGACTAGCGGGAAACACCGGGGAGCTGTTTTTT. Its protein product is CASSDRLAGNTGELFF. The rearrangement uses TRBV9 and TRBJ2-2; TRBD2 matches at 11 bases. Germline V gene lookup returns CDR1 SGDLS and CDR2 YYNGEE. J was trimmed by 2 bases and V by 3 bases; bases with no gene match: 3. The CDR3 extends over 16 amino acids. Looking up the rest from reference TRBV9 and TRBJ2-2 gives the full variable domain: DSGVTQTPKHLITATGQRVTLRCSPRSGDLSVYWYQQSLDQGLQFLIQYYNGEERAKGNILERFSAQQFPDLHSELNLSSLELGDSALYFCASSDRLAGNTGELFFGEGSRLTVL.

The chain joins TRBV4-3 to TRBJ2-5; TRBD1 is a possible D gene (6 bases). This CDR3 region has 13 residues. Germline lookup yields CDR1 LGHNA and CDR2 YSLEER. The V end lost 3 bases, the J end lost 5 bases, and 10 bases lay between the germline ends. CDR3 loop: CASSQGARETQYF. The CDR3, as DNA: TGCGCCAGCAGCCAGGGGGCTAGGGAGACCCAGTACTTC.

The CDR3 bases are TGCGCCAGCAGCCGAGACAGGGCGGTTGGCAACGTCCTGACTTTC. This translates into CASSRDRAVGNVLTF. The chain is built from TRBV4-1 and TRBJ2-6; 7 nucleotides line up with TRBD1. This CDR3 is built from 15 residues. V lost 4 bases and J lost 9; bases outside the gene matches: 9. Germline lookup yields CDR1 MGHRA and CDR2 YSYEKL.

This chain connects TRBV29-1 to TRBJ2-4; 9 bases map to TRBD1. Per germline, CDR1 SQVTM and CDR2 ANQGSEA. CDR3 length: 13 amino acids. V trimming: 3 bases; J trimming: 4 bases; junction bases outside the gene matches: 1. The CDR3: CSVEGTGKNIQYF. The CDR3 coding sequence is TGCAGCGTTGAGGGGACAGGGAAAAACATTCAGTACTTC.

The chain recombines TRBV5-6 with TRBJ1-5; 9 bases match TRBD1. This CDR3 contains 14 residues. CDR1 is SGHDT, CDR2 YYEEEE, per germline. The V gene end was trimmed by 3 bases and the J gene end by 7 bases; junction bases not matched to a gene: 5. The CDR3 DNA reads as TGTGCCAGCAGCTCGGGACAGGGACGACAGCCCCAGCATTTT. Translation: CASSSGQGRQPQHF. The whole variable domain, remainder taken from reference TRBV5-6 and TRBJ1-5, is DAGVTQSPTHLIKTRGQQVTLRCSPKSGHDTVSWYQQALGQGPQFIFQYYEEEERQRGNFPDRFSGHQFPNYSSELNVNALLLGDSALYLCASSSGQGRQPQHFGDGTRLSIL.

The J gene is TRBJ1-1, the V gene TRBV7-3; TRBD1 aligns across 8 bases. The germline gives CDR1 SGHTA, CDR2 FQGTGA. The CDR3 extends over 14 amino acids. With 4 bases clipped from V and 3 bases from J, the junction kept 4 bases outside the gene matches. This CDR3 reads CASSWGQEDTEAFF. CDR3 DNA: TGTGCCAGCAGCTGGGGACAGGAAGACACTGAAGCTTTCTTT.

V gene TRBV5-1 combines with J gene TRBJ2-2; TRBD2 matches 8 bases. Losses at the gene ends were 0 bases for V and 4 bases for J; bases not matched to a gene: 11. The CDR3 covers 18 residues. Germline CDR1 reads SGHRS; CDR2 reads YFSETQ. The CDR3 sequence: CASSLDPRAGVGTGELFF. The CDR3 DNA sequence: TGCGCCAGCAGCTTGGACCCTCGAGCGGGGGTTGGCACCGGGGAGCTGTTTTTT. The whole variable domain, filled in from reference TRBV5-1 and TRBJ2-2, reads KAGVTQTPRYLIKTRGQQVTLSCSPISGHRSVSWYQQTPGQGLQFLFEYFSETQRNKGNFPGRFSGRQFSNSRSEMNVSTLELGDSALYLCASSLDPRAGVGTGELFFGEGSRLTVL.

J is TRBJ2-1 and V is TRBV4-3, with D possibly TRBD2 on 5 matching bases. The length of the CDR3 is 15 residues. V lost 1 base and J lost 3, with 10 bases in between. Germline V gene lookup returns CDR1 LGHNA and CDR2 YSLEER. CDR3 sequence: CASSQGVGGYNEQFF. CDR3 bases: TGCGCCAGCAGCCAAGGGGTCGGAGGCTACAATGAGCAGTTCTTC.

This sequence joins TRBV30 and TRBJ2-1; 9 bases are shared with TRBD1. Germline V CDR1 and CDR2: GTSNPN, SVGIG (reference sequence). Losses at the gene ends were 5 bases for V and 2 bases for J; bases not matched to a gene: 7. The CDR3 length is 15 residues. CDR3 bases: TGTGCCTGGGACCTAGGACAGGGGACCTACAATGAGCAGTTCTTC. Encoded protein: CAWDLGQGTYNEQFF.

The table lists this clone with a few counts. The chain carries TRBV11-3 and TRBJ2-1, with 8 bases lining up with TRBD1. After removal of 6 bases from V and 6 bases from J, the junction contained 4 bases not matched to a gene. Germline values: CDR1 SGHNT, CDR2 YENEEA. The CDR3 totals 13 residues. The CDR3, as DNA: TGTGCCAGCAGGAAAGACAGGGGCAATGAGCAGTTCTTC. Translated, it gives CASRKDRGNEQFF.

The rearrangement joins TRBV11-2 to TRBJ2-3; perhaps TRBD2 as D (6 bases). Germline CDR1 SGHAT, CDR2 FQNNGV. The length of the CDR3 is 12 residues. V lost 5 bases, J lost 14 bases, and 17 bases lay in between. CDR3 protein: CASSPNRDSPYF. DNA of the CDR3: TGTGCCAGCAGCCCAAATCGGGACTCCCCGTATTTT.